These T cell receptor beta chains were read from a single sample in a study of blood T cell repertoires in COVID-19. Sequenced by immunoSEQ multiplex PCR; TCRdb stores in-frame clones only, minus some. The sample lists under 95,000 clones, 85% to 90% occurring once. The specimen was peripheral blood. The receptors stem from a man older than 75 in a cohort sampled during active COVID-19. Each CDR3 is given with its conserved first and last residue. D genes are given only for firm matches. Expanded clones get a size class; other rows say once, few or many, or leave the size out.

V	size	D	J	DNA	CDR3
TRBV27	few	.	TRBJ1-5	TGTGCCAGCAAAAGCTCCGATCAGCCCCAGCATTTT	CASKSSDQPQHF
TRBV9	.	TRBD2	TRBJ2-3	TGTGCCAGCAGCGTAGGACTAGCGGGGGGGCGCACAGATACGCAGTATTTT	CASSVGLAGGRTDTQYF
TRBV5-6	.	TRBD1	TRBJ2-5	TGTGCCAGCAGCTCAGGACAGGGAGAGACCCAGTACTTC	CASSSGQGETQYF
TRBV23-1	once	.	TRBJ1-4	TGCGCCAGCCTCGGACGAGGGGGACGGACTAATGAAAAACTGTTTTTT	CASLGRGGRTNEKLFF
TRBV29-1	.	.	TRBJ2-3	TGCAGCGTTGATTCTAGCACAGATACGCAGTATTTT	CSVDSSTDTQYF
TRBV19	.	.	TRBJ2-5	TGTGCCAGTAGTATAACTCTCCCGGTCGCCGAAGAGACCCAGTACTTC	CASSITLPVAEETQYF
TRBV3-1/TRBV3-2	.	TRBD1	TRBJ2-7	TGTGCCAGCAGCCAAGGGACAGGGCCCCACGAGCAGTACTTC	CASSQGTGPHEQYF
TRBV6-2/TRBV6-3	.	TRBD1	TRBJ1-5	TGTGCCAGCAGTTACACGACAGGGAACCAGCCCCAGCATTTT	CASSYTTGNQPQHF
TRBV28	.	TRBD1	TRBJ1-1	TGTGCCAGCAGTTTGATTAACAGGGGTGCTTTCTTT	CASSLINRGAFF
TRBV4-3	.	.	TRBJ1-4	TGCGCCAGCAGCCAAGACCCTTTTAAAAATGAAAAACTGTTTTTT	CASSQDPFKNEKLFF
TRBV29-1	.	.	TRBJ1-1	TGCAGCGTTAGGACGGGATACAACACTGAAGCTTTCTTT	CSVRTGYNTEAFF
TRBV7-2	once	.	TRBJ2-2	TGTGCCAGCAGCGGCCGGGGAAAGGAAAACACCGGGGAGCTGTTTTTT	CASSGRGKENTGELFF
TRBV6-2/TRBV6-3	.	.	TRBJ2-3	TGTGCCAGCAGTCAACAGAGCATAGCAGATACGCAGTATTTT	CASSQQSIADTQYF
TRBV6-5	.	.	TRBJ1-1	TGTGCCAGCAGGAGAATCGGGGGGCCCACTGAAGCTTTCTTT	CASRRIGGPTEAFF
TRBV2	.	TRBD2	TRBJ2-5	TGTGCCGGGAGGGAGGGAGAGACCCAGTACTTC	CAGREGETQYF
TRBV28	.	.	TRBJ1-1	TGTGCCAGCAGATACACCCCGGGACACCCCGACCGCACTGAAGCTTTCTTT	CASRYTPGHPDRTEAFF
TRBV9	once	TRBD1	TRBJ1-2	TGTGCCAGCAGCGTAGACGGACAGGGTCCGCGCTATGGCTACACCTTC	CASSVDGQGPRYGYTF
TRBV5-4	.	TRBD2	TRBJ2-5	TGTGCCAGCAGCTTGGGGATTGTAGCGGGGGGCCCGGGGCAAGAGACCCAGTACTTC	CASSLGIVAGGPGQETQYF